This TCR beta chain appears in the sequencing data of a study of T cell responses to AZD1222 COVID-19 vaccine. Study in general: It was second doses at about 4 or about 12 weeks that were pooled.

This clone was picked up a small number of times. The target antigen is unknown. Germline CDR1 and CDR2: SNHLY and FYNNEI. The V end lost 5 bases, the J end lost 3 bases, and 20 bases lay between the germline ends. The length of the CDR3 is 16 residues. Broader study findings: Repertoire sampling was restricted to post-peak T cell response timepoints.

The assay was immunoSEQ multiplex PCR, and TCRdb's table has in-frame clones only and misses some. This sample carries 100,000 or so clones, 82% of them seen once, and the ten largest clones take approximately 5%. The specimen comprised peripheral blood, sampled on day 0 of AZD1222 vaccination. This sequence was found in an adult in good health. This chain joins TRBV2 and TRBJ2-7; tentatively, D is TRBD1 (7 bases). CDR3 sequence reads: CASSQAEGALGYEQYF. The CDR3 nucleotides are TGTGCCAGCAGTCAGGCGGAGGGGGCTCTTGGCTACGAGCAGTACTTC.